What follows is one T cell receptor beta chain and its context. The data were obtained in a study of shared clonotypes between healthy human individuals. Per the germline V gene, CDR1 is SGHTA and CDR2 is FQGNSA. The CDR3 spans 13 residues. Trimming stripped 5 bases from V and 2 bases from J, with 10 bases between. In replicate PCRs of unsorted PBMC, approximately 320 ng DNA, some 30,000 T cell genomes, was used. Sequenced by immunoSEQ multiplex PCR; TCRdb stores in-frame clones only, minus some. The table records approximately 440,000 clones, roughly three quarters of them present only once. The sample consisted of PBMCs. This TCR was recovered from a woman aged 40 to 55 in good health. Some clones in this sample may be carry-over from other donors' samples. The J gene is TRBJ2-7, the V gene TRBV7-2; D call uncertain. The CDR3 region has the DNA TGTGCCAGCAGCCCACAAAAAGCCTACGAGCAGTACTTC. This translates into CASSPQKAYEQYF.